The T cell receptor (beta chain) under discussion was sequenced for a study of cytomegalovirus exposure and HLA in healthy donors. Researchers ran the PCR with 60 Vbeta and 13 Jbeta primers. Some clones are missing from TCRdb's copy, which holds only in-frame ones; the method was immunoSEQ multiplex PCR. Counted here are approximately 110,000 clones, approximately 80% occurring once; the ten biggest clones make up approximately 0.22%. Per the germline V gene, CDR1 is SGHTA and CDR2 is FQGNSA. The ends were cut back, 1 base at V and 6 bases at J, with 21 bases in the middle. The CDR3 has 18 residues. Specimen: PBMCs. The clonotype was recovered from a man aged 45-65 years in good health and CMV-seronegative. The chain couples TRBV7-2 to TRBJ2-2; a weak D match, TRBD1 (5 bases). DNA for the CDR3: TGTGCCAGCAGCTTAGAAGCCCAGGGCCAAATTTTTGCCGGGGAGCTGTTTTTT. As protein: CASSLEAQGQIFAGELFF.